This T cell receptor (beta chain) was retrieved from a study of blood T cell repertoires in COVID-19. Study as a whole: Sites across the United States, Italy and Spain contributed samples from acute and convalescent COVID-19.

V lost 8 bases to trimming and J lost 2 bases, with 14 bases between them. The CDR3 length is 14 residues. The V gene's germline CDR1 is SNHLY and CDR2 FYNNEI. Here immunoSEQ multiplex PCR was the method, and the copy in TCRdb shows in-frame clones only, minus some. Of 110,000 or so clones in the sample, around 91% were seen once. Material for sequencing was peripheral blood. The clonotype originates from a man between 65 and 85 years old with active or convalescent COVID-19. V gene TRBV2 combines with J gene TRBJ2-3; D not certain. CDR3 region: CASSASRVTDTQYF. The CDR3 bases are TGTGCCAGCTCAGCGAGCAGAGTCACAGATACGCAGTATTTT. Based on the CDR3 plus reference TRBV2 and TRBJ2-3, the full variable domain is EPEVTQTPSHQVTQMGQEVILRCVPISNHLYFYWYRQILGQKVEFLVSFYNNEISEKSEIFDDQFSVERPDGSNFTLKIRSTKLEDSAMYFCASSASRVTDTQYFGPGTRLTVL.